The clone carrying this T cell receptor (beta chain) was seen many times. Its cognate antigen is unknown. This CDR3 comprises 14 residues. V trimming: 5 bases; J trimming: 3 bases; junction bases outside the gene matches: 5. The germline V gene encodes CDR1 SGHTA and CDR2 FQGNSA. This sample stems from a study of blood T cells in healthy people across ages. Notes on the study in general: Diversity of TCR beta per million T cells declined in a roughly linear way with age. Naive CD4+ cell counts and diversity both ran higher in long-lived than in aged donors.

A second about 6 to 12 cycle PCR used barcoded and J-beta primers. TCRdb independently ran MiXCR on the 5' RACE reads; one entry per CDR3 protein. The table lists around 670,000 distinct CDR3 sequences, less than 35% of them singletons, with about 15% in the top ten. The chain employs TRBV7-2 and TRBJ1-1, with 8 bases fitting TRBD1. The clonotype comes from a woman of 80 years or more in good health. What was sequenced was blood. CDR3 amino acids: CASSQDRGHTEAFF. CDR3 nucleotides: TGTGCCAGCAGCCAAGACAGGGGTCACACTGAAGCTTTCTTT.